The TCR beta chain described here comes from a study of response to subunit inactivated influenza vaccine. General study results and limits: Authors suggested that a seasonal influenza vaccination recruits few new T cells each time.

This clonotype has a handful of counts. Its antigen is not identified. TCRdb fed the RT-PCR reads into MiXCR, producing one record per CDR3 protein. The data contain 250,000 to 350,000 distinct CDR3 sequences, 20% to 25% of them singletons. There are 14 residues in the CDR3. Germline V gene sequence: CDR1 WSHSY, CDR2 SAAADI. The J segment lost 6 bases and the V segment lost 4 bases, leaving 6 bases of the junction unmatched. V usage is TRBV10-2 and J usage is TRBJ1-1; 9 nucleotides line up with TRBD1. Sequencing was performed on PBMCs from blood, taken 21 months after vaccination. The receptor was derived from a man between 50 and 70 years old who received an inactivated influenza vaccine. This CDR3 reads CASSGPGQGSEAFF. CDR3 nucleotides: TGCGCCAGCAGTGGCCCGGGACAGGGCTCTGAAGCTTTCTTT.